The clone carrying this T cell receptor beta chain was picked up a small number of times. No antigen is known for it. Germline-derived CDR1 and CDR2 are GTSNPN and SVGIG (reference sequence). This CDR3 has 13 amino acids. V was clipped by 1 base and J by 4 bases, with 10 bases between them. The record originates from a study of response to subunit inactivated influenza vaccine. TCRdb reprocessed the RT-PCR reads with MiXCR, giving one entry per CDR3 protein. The table has 610,000 or so distinct CDR3 sequences, 14% seen once; the top ten hold roughly 10%. General study findings and limits: Few new T cells, the authors suggested, are recruited by each seasonal influenza vaccination.

The chain recombines TRBV30 with TRBJ2-5, with a weak D call TRBD2 (5 bases). This sequence originates from a middle-aged man who received an inactivated influenza vaccine. The source material was PBMCs from blood, sampled roughly 12 days after vaccination. The CDR3: CAWSGTPRETQYF. In DNA, the CDR3 is TGTGCCTGGAGTGGGACTCCGAGAGAGACCCAGTACTTC.